A selection of T cell receptor beta chains follows, all from one sample in a study of T cells in Graves' hyperthyroidism and ophthalmopathy. TCRdb reanalysed the multiplex PCR reads using MiXCR and keeps one entry per CDR3 protein. Among approximately 430,000 distinct CDR3 sequences listed, under 15% were seen once. Sample: blood. The receptor set was obtained from a man between 18 and 35 years old with Graves' ophthalmopathy. Both conserved end residues are part of each CDR3. The order of the fields is D gene, J gene, clone size, V gene, CDR3 protein, CDR3 DNA. The D gene is left open where the match is weak. Only some rows state a clone size, as once, few, many or a class for expanded clones.

-	TRBJ2-1	few	TRBV6-1	CASSDSGLSYNEQFF	TGTGCCAGCAGTGATAGCGGCCTCTCCTACAATGAGCAGTTCTTC
-	TRBJ1-1	few	TRBV29-1	CSVEANTEAFF	TGCAGCGTTGAGGCGAACACTGAAGCTTTCTTT
-	TRBJ1-4	few	TRBV24-1	CATSDSRDGNEKLFF	TGTGCCACCAGTGACTCCCGGGACGGTAATGAAAAACTGTTTTTT
-	TRBJ2-2	many	TRBV2	CASSFATGELFF	TGTGCCAGCTCGTTCGCGACCGGGGAGCTGTTTTTT
TRBD1	TRBJ2-7	many	TRBV5-1	CASSLESLGTGVYEQYF	TGCGCCAGCAGCTTAGAATCTCTAGGGACAGGGGTCTACGAGCAGTACTTC
-	TRBJ2-1	few	TRBV29-1	CSAITGGGRWSEQFF	TGCAGCGCCATCACTGGGGGAGGCCGGTGGAGCGAGCAGTTCTTC
-	TRBJ2-1	-	TRBV27	CASSLLGVAYNEQFF	TGTGCCAGCAGTTTATTGGGCGTGGCCTACAATGAGCAGTTCTTC
-	TRBJ1-2	few	TRBV19	CASRYWDSGYYGYTF	TGTGCCAGTAGGTACTGGGATTCAGGATACTATGGCTACACCTTC
TRBD1	TRBJ1-1	-	TRBV6-5	CASSFWDRVNTEAFF	TGTGCCAGCAGTTTTTGGGACAGAGTGAACACTGAAGCTTTCTTT
-	TRBJ1-1	few	TRBV5-1	CASSLVWGNTEAFF	TGCGCCAGCAGCTTGGTTTGGGGGAACACTGAAGCTTTCTTT
-	TRBJ2-4	many	TRBV6-1	CASSERQVVLNIQYF	TGTGCCAGCAGTGAACGACAGGTTGTACTAAACATTCAGTACTTC
TRBD2	TRBJ2-1	few	TRBV10-3	CAISAGLALYNEQFF	TGTGCCATCAGTGCGGGACTAGCACTATACAATGAGCAGTTCTTC
TRBD1	TRBJ1-5	many	TRBV6-1	CASATGVKQPQHF	TGTGCCAGCGCTACAGGGGTGAAGCAGCCCCAGCATTTT
-	TRBJ1-1	many	TRBV7-8	CASSLAGEMGAFF	TGTGCCAGCAGCTTAGCCGGAGAGATGGGGGCTTTCTTT
-	TRBJ2-2	many	TRBV6-1	CASSEATLLRLAGELFF	TGTGCCAGCAGTGAAGCAACGCTTCTACGACTAGCCGGGGAGCTGTTTTTT
TRBD2	TRBJ2-3	many	TRBV6-1	CASRNLAGGSRTDTQYF	TGTGCCAGCAGAAACCTAGCGGGAGGGAGTCGCACAGATACGCAGTATTTT
-	TRBJ1-6	few	TRBV9	CASSVGGESPLHF	TGTGCCAGCAGCGTAGGGGGAGAGTCACCCCTCCACTTT
-	TRBJ2-1	large	TRBV20-1	CSASWYNEQFF	TGCAGTGCTAGTTGGTACAATGAGCAGTTCTTC
TRBD1	TRBJ1-5	few	TRBV10-2	CASSEYPSGTVARPQHF	TGCGCCAGCAGTGAGTACCCGTCCGGGACAGTGGCCCGGCCCCAGCATTTT
-	TRBJ2-3	many	TRBV5-1	CASSLWGPSTDTQYF	TGCGCCAGCAGCTTGTGGGGCCCTAGCACAGATACGCAGTATTTT
TRBD1	TRBJ1-2	-	TRBV7-9	CASSSGTENYGYTF	TGTGCCAGCAGCTCTGGGACAGAAAACTATGGCTACACCTTC
-	TRBJ2-2	few	TRBV6-1	CAIRVAGQNTGELFF	TGTGCCATCAGGGTGGCGGGGCAGAACACCGGGGAGCTGTTTTTT
-	TRBJ2-3	many	TRBV7-6	CASSPVTGGTQYF	TGTGCCAGCAGCCCGGTGACAGGAGGTACGCAGTATTTT
-	TRBJ2-5	many	TRBV11-2	CASSFIPPGRGMIETQYF	TGTGCCAGCAGCTTCATCCCACCGGGAAGGGGCATGATAGAGACCCAGTACTTC
TRBD2	TRBJ2-5	many	TRBV5-1	CASSDGTSGTETQYF	TGCGCCAGCAGCGACGGGACTAGCGGGACAGAGACCCAGTACTTC
-	TRBJ2-1	many	TRBV5-5	CASSFGALLGGNEQFF	TGTGCCAGCAGCTTTGGGGCCTTATTGGGCGGAAATGAGCAGTTCTTC
-	TRBJ2-6	many	TRBV12-3/TRBV12-4	CASSFGATGANVLTF	TGTGCCAGCAGTTTCGGGGCGACGGGGGCCAACGTCCTGACTTTC
-	TRBJ2-1	few	TRBV6-1	CASRTRRGASTSYNEQFF	TGTGCCAGCAGGACCCGACGGGGGGCATCTACCTCCTACAATGAGCAGTTCTTC
TRBD1	TRBJ2-7	-	TRBV29-1	CSVEDLTGPSYEQYF	TGCAGCGTTGAAGATCTGACAGGGCCCTCCTACGAGCAGTACTTC
-	TRBJ1-1	many	TRBV18	CASSPLGGDTEAFF	TGTGCCAGCTCACCACTAGGGGGGGACACTGAAGCTTTCTTT
TRBD2	TRBJ2-5	many	TRBV2	CASSGIAGEQETQYF	TGTGCCAGCAGTGGTATAGCGGGTGAACAAGAGACCCAGTACTTC
TRBD1	TRBJ2-1	-	TRBV20-1	CSAREYPTGTGSYNEQFF	TGCAGTGCTAGAGAATACCCCACCGGGACAGGGAGCTACAATGAGCAGTTCTTC
TRBD1	TRBJ1-5	many	TRBV12-3/TRBV12-4	CASRKTGGEGQPQHF	TGTGCCAGCAGGAAAACAGGGGGCGAGGGTCAGCCCCAGCATTTT
TRBD1	TRBJ2-4	-	TRBV30	CAWSVAGGLNIQYF	TGTGCCTGGAGTGTAGCAGGGGGCCTAAACATTCAGTACTTC
TRBD2	TRBJ2-7	many	TRBV5-1	CASSNPSSGVYEQYF	TGCGCCAGCAGTAACCCGTCTAGCGGGGTCTACGAGCAGTACTTC
TRBD2	TRBJ2-3	many	TRBV2	CASSTTPSLAGGLGDTQYF	TGTGCCAGCAGTACCACGCCCAGCCTAGCGGGGGGGCTGGGGGATACGCAGTATTTT
TRBD2	TRBJ2-1	-	TRBV5-1	CASSYGTSGINEQFF	TGTGCCAGCAGCTACGGGACTAGCGGTATCAATGAGCAGTTCTTC
-	TRBJ1-1	-	TRBV19	CASISGFTEASF	TGTGCCAGCATTTCAGGGTTCACTGAAGCTTCCTTT
TRBD1	TRBJ1-1	-	TRBV27	CASSLSQTGTRGAFF	TGTGCCAGCAGCCTTTCCCAGACAGGGACTAGAGGAGCTTTCTTT
-	TRBJ1-4	many	TRBV6-1	CASSEITGLEKLFF	TGTGCCAGCAGTGAGATTACAGGGCTTGAAAAACTGTTTTTT
-	TRBJ2-1	many	TRBV18	CASSPPQTGNNEQFF	TGTGCCAGCTCACCACCCCAGACGGGAAACAATGAGCAGTTCTTC
TRBD1	TRBJ2-2	few	TRBV5-1	CASTGQGGSGELFF	TGCGCCAGCACCGGACAGGGGGGGTCCGGGGAGCTGTTTTTT
-	TRBJ2-7	many	TRBV20-1	CSARPTADGGWAEQYF	TGCAGTGCTAGACCTACCGCGGATGGCGGGTGGGCCGAGCAGTACTTC
TRBD1	TRBJ1-2	many	TRBV6-2/TRBV6-3	CASSTGQGKENYGYTF	TGTGCCAGCAGCACCGGACAGGGTAAAGAGAACTATGGCTACACCTTC
TRBD1	TRBJ2-2	many	TRBV5-1	CASSRQGSGNTGELFF	TGCGCCAGCAGCCGACAGGGTTCGGGAAACACCGGGGAGCTGTTTTTT
TRBD2	TRBJ2-2	-	TRBV4-1	CASSQRLAGGYNTGELFF	TGCGCCAGCAGCCAAAGACTAGCGGGGGGGTATAACACCGGGGAGCTGTTTTTT
TRBD1	TRBJ2-7	once	TRBV2	CASAMGTGAYEQYF	TGTGCCAGCGCTATGGGGACAGGGGCCTACGAGCAGTACTTC
-	TRBJ1-6	-	TRBV6-6	CASSYASVYNSPLHF	TGTGCCAGCAGTTACGCCAGCGTTTATAATTCACCCCTCCACTTT
-	TRBJ2-2	-	TRBV24-1	CATSGPGELFF	TGTGCCACCAGTGGTCCCGGGGAGCTGTTTTTT